Listed below are T cell receptor beta chains from one sample, sequenced in a study of T-cell memory formation after mild COVID-19. Using its own MiXCR run on the 5' RACE reads, TCRdb lists one record per CDR3 protein. The sample holds approximately 250,000 distinct CDR3 sequences, around 17% seen once. Sequencing was done on a sample of PBMCs or a T cell subset sorted from them (not recorded which). The source is a man aged 18 to 35 who had mild COVID-19 (a few samples of this study predate the infection). Cell type and time point are not known. Each CDR3 is given with its conserved first and last residue. The D gene is left open where the match is weak. Rows give clone size only sometimes, using once, few, many, or a class for an expanded clone.

d_call cdr3_length v_call clone_size cdr3_aa
NA 15 TRBV4-3 NA CASSPRGTDYYGYTF
TRBD2 17 TRBV2 many CASSEGLAGANTGELFF
NA 14 TRBV3-1 few CASSQQGTNTEAFF
NA 17 TRBV6-5 NA CASSYGTWGFLVYEQYF
NA 12 TRBV3-1 few CASSQVHNEQFF
NA 13 TRBV27 few CASSPPARETQYF
NA 14 TRBV19 few CASSLQGLDYGYTF
NA 12 TRBV7-9 few CASSPLAEKLFF
TRBD2 14 TRBV27 NA CASSIVSGYNEQFF
NA 14 TRBV6-5 few CASSYTGGSAEQYF
NA 14 TRBV29-1 NA CSVPGMGDPYEQYF
TRBD2 15 TRBV7-3 many CASSPSGGSDNEQFF
TRBD1 15 TRBV12-3/TRBV12-4 NA CASSHRDRLFYEQYF
NA 12 TRBV12-3/TRBV12-4 many CASRDTYYEQYF
TRBD2 15 TRBV5-1 NA CASSLGLAEYNEQFF
TRBD1 15 TRBV20-1 few CSASPTGTGNYGYTF
NA 16 TRBV4-2 few CASSHPPGGQDYEQYF
NA 12 TRBV9 NA CASSVGSMSQFF
TRBD2 14 TRBV6-2/TRBV6-3 NA CASTTPGGRGEQFF
TRBD1 15 TRBV24-1 NA CATSVGTGTTDTQYF
TRBD1 14 TRBV19 NA CASSRDRGNYGYTF
TRBD2 16 TRBV5-4 few CASSARRGESYNEQFF
TRBD1 15 TRBV5-4 NA CASSSWDRGHYEQYF